This TCR beta chain is drawn from a study of identical twins listed by TCRdb under 2016. About the study as a whole: To test whether fetal clonotypes persist, the study used deep sequencing on TCR alpha and beta repertoires from monozygotic twins, unrelated adults of various ages, and cord blood. To rule out contamination, the twin experiments were replicated at different times with different library preparation protocols. Findings and caveats that apply to the study as a whole: Because the same donors could not be followed over many years, the conclusions depended on cross-sectional statistical analysis. In monozygotic twins, out-of-frame TCR alpha sharing was systematically underestimated by recombination models, although the models agreed with sharing between unrelated individuals. Invariant T cells such as MAIT and iNKT could partly confound zero-insertion analyses, though diverse VJ usage argued against this for most clonotypes. Compared with coincidental sharing between unrelated individuals, out-of-frame TCR alpha sequences shared between twins had an excess of sequences with low generation probability. Fewer insertions were carried by abundant cord blood beta clonotypes; a weaker similar trend was observed in young adult naive repertoires, while no such trend was observed in memory repertoires. The excess sharing between twins in beta out-of-frame sequences was weaker because fewer shared sequences reduced the signal-to-noise ratio.

Libraries were built with 5' RACE. TCRdb shows the sequencer as Illumina HiSeq 2000. A universal primer binding site was added through template switching, and the final cDNA carried a unique molecular identifier so that TCR cDNA molecules could be counted accurately. Specific primers in the conserved constant-segment region were used to synthesize first-strand cDNA for the TCR alpha and beta chains. To control for contamination, every cDNA library carried two barcodes: a SMART-Mk sample barcode plus Illumina barcodes. TruSeq adapter sequences, together with Illumina sample barcodes, were added in two successive PCR steps. The Illumina HiSeq platform was used with custom primers to sequence TCR alpha and beta cDNA libraries. On the study's bioinformatics: MiGEC processed the raw reads to extract unique molecular identifiers, while MiXCR was used to determine the CDR3 positions. Recombination models were inferred per individual with the repgenHMM and IGoR tools using an EM algorithm. The tcR package in R was used for shared clonotype analysis, with sharing normalized by the product of cloneset sizes. To study raw recombination free of thymic and clonal selection effects, out-of-frame nonproductive sequences were analyzed. TCRdb reprocessed the public reads (quality trimming at Q25 with fastp, clone calling with MiXCR) and kept in-frame beta chains. Each CDR3 protein appears once, grouped with its most common genes and DNA. Here the V and J calls rest on TCRdb's processing, not on the authors' analysis. The sample table records 250,000 or so distinct CDR3 sequences; roughly 7% of these occur just once. Under 4% of the sample comes from the top ten.

In its sample, this clonotype was seen a few times. Its antigen remains undetermined. Per-base qualities were not stored, and no clone one base away is much larger. V and J lose 5 bases and 0 bases, and a span of 13 bases separates them. The CDR3, cysteine through phenylalanine, is 16 amino acids long. The only DNA kept is the CDR3, 48 bases in frame from the first base. Reading the germline V gene gives CDR1 SNHLY and CDR2 FYNNEI. Every donor in the study was a healthy Caucasian. The twin cohort consisted of three pairs of female monozygotic twins, all aged roughly 18 to 30 years. Miltenyi CD45RO+ enrichment and human naive T-cell isolation kits were used to isolate memory (CD45RO+) and naive T cells from PBMC. The data were also submitted as part of a second study, on yellow fever vaccine responses in identical twins. Taken from the second paper: According to the authors, in identical twins the way T cells responded to vaccination appeared partly convergent and partly personalized. In the study, vaccine-responding T cell clones were precisely tracked in identical twins.

This chain joins TRBV2 to TRBJ2-2, with TRBD1 as a weak D call on 6 bases. Sequenced material: memory (CD45RO+) T cells sorted from blood. Read against the paper, the sample's cell subset or site label means: CD45RO+ enriched T cells. This TCR derives from a woman aged 18 to 35 in good health. CDR3 region: CASSRQETANTGELFF. The nucleotide sequence reads TGTGCCAGCAGTCGACAGGAGACCGCGAACACCGGGGAGCTGTTTTTT.